This T cell receptor (beta chain) was sequenced for a study of T cell responses to AZD1222 COVID-19 vaccine. Regarding the study as a whole: White British ancestry dominated among donors, who included more females, and clonal diversity was possibly underestimated. Baseline seropositivity characterized only a handful of AZD1222 recipients. Among vaccine-associated CD4 TCRs, coverage spanned spike, with dominance at 160-218 and 743-854.

A note on this clone: What it recognizes is unknown.

The CDR3 is 14 amino acids. V lost 5 bases and J 3 bases, leaving 12 bases between the germline ends. Germline V gives CDR1 MNHEY, CDR2 SMNVEV (reference sequence). Some clones are missing from TCRdb's copy, which holds only in-frame ones; the method was immunoSEQ multiplex PCR. The repertoire holds roughly 92,000 clones, with roughly 90% as singletons. The J gene is TRBJ2-3, the V gene TRBV27; possibly TRBD1 for D (5 bases). This TCR was sampled from an adult in good health. The specimen comprised peripheral blood, sampled on day 0 of AZD1222 vaccination. CDR3: CASSPWTLTDTQYF. The CDR3 nucleotides read TGTGCCAGCAGTCCCTGGACATTAACAGATACGCAGTATTTT.